Listed here are 31 T cell receptor beta chains from one sample, sequenced in a study of read filtering for tumor transcriptome and immune sequencing. From roughly 390 ng of RNA, a library with molecular barcoded alpha/delta and beta/gamma adaptors was made. TCRdb fed the reads into MiXCR, producing one record per CDR3 protein. The table has around 38,000 distinct CDR3 sequences, about 13% seen once. Sequences were obtained from a population of CD138-negative cells sorted from bone marrow. These receptors all stem from a donor at least 40 years old with multiple myeloma.

This clonotype was recorded at least ten times. A much larger clone sits a single nucleotide away, making a read error possible. The genes are TRBV10-3 and TRBJ1-1; 9 bases align to TRBD1. This CDR3 is 13 amino acids long. CDR1 ENHRY and CDR2 SYGVKD come from the germline V gene. CDR3 amino acids: CAISVQGATEAYF. For the CDR3, the DNA is TGTGCCATCAGTGTACAGGGGGCCACTGAAGCTTACTTT.

This clonotype was seen many times. The rearrangement joins TRBV6-2 or TRBV6-3 to TRBJ2-1; D uncertain. The CDR3 extends over 14 amino acids. V was clipped by 5 bases and J by 1 base, with 9 bases between them. CDR1 and CDR2 from the germline V gene are MNHEY and SVGEGT. The CDR3 loop is CASSRRVSYNEQFF. DNA for the CDR3: TGTGCCAGCAGTCGGAGAGTGTCCTACAATGAGCAGTTCTTC.

This clonotype was picked up many times. This sequence may be a read error, since a much larger clone differs from it by one base. This chain links TRBV27 with TRBJ2-1; D gene uncertain. Germline CDR1 reads MNHEY; CDR2 reads SMNVEV (reference sequence). The CDR3 covers 12 residues. The CDR3 DNA is TGTGCCAGCAGTGAGGCATACAATGGGCAGTTCTTC. This sequence encodes CASSEAYNGQFF.

Details on this clonotype: A far larger clone lies a single base away; this is likely a read error. The chain joins TRBV6-5 to TRBJ2-1, with TRBD2 as a possible D gene (5 bases). Germline V gene data show CDR1 as MNHEY and CDR2 as SVGAGI. The CDR3 runs 14 residues. As DNA, the CDR3 is TGTGCCAGCATAGAGCGGCTCTCCCACAATGAGCAGTTCTTC. This codes for CASIERLSHNEQFF.

This clonotype was detected once. At one end the junction does not follow the germline gene, possibly because of a read error. This chain uses TRBV11-3 with TRBJ2-2; possibly TRBD2 for D (6 bases). This CDR3 is 16 amino acids long. Looked up from germline, CDR1 is SGHNT and CDR2 is YENEEA. The CDR3 DNA sequence: TGTGCCAGCAGCTTAAGGGACTCACCTTTTACCGGGGGGCTGTTTTTT. Residues: CASSLRDSPFTGGLFF. Based on the CDR3 plus reference TRBV11-3 and TRBJ2-2, the full variable domain is EAGVVQSPRYKIIEKKQPVAFWCNPISGHNTLYWYLQNLGQGPELLIRYENEEAVDDSQLPKDRFSAERLKGVDSTLKIQPAELGDSAVYLCASSLRDSPFTGGLFFGEGSRLTVL.

The sample holds many counts of this clonotype. This chain links TRBV5-4 with TRBJ2-1; 7 bases agree with TRBD2. CDR1 and CDR2 from the germline V gene are SGHNT and YYREEE (reference sequence). CDR3 length: 14 residues. The J segment lost 4 bases and the V segment lost 2 bases, leaving 3 bases of the junction unmatched. CDR3 sequence reads: CASSFRTSYNEQFF. CDR3 DNA sequence: TGTGCCAGCAGCTTTAGGACTAGTTACAATGAGCAGTTCTTC.

This clonotype was picked up many times. The chain has TRBV9 and TRBJ2-2; D is possibly TRBD2 (6 bases). The CDR3 totals 14 residues. V gave up 4 bases and J gave up 1 base, with 8 bases separating them. Germline CDR1 reads SGDLS; CDR2 reads YYNGEE. CDR3 sequence reads: CASSSSGNTGELFF. As DNA, the CDR3 is TGTGCCAGCAGCAGTAGCGGGAACACCGGGGAGCTGTTTTTT.

This clonotype was found many times. The chain carries TRBV29-1 and TRBJ2-7; D is perhaps TRBD2 (6 bases). The CDR3 consists of 12 residues. V was cut by 1 base and J by 2 bases, with 6 bases left in between. CDR1 SQVTM and CDR2 ANQGSEA come from the germline V gene. Written as DNA, the CDR3 is TGCAGCGTTGAAGGGGGGGCCTACGAGCAGTACTTC. Amino acids: CSVEGGAYEQYF.

This clonotype was detected only once. CDR3 DNA: TGTGCCAGCAGCTTCGGGCAGGGGGCTAGAGAGCAGTACTTC. Residues: CASSFGQGAREQYF. This chain connects TRBV5-5 to TRBJ2-7, with TRBD1 matching over 8 bases. V gave up 2 bases and J gave up 7 bases; unmatched junction bases: 8. Germline V gene sequence: CDR1 SGHKS, CDR2 YYEKEE (reference sequence). The CDR3 totals 14 residues.

This clonotype was counted many times. V gene TRBV6-1 combines with J gene TRBJ1-6; 11 nucleotides align to TRBD1. CDR3 length equals 15 residues. After removal of 7 bases from V and 7 bases from J, the junction contained 6 bases not matched to a gene. Germline CDR1 is MNHNS and CDR2 is SASEGT. CDR3 protein: CASNSGTGGNSPLHF. The CDR3 nucleotides read TGTGCCAGCAATTCCGGGACAGGGGGAAATTCACCCCTCCACTTT.

This clonotype was counted ten times or more. The chain combines TRBV19 with TRBJ2-1; no clear D. Germline loops: CDR1 LNHDA, CDR2 SQIVND (reference sequence). V lost 1 base and J lost 7, with 5 bases in between. The CDR3 is made up of 12 amino acids. CDR3 sequence: CASSIVGNEQFF. In nucleotides, the CDR3 is TGTGCCAGTAGTATAGTGGGGAATGAGCAGTTCTTC.

This clonotype was observed many times. This chain uses TRBV11-1 with TRBJ2-1; D is uncertain. Germline V gene data show CDR1 as SGHAT and CDR2 as FQDESV (reference sequence). Trimming left V 5 bases short and J 3 bases short, with 14 bases between. This CDR3 is built from 15 residues. The CDR3 DNA reads TGTGCCAGCAGCCCGGACCGCCCCAGCTACAATGAGCAGTTCTTC. It yields the protein CASSPDRPSYNEQFF. Full variable domain (outside the CDR3, taken from reference TRBV11-1 and TRBJ2-1): EAEVAQSPRYKITEKSQAVAFWCDPISGHATLYWYRQILGQGPELLVQFQDESVVDDSQLPKDRFSAERLKGVDSTLKIQPAELGDSAMYLCASSPDRPSYNEQFFGPGTRLTVL.

This clonotype was recorded at least ten times. V usage is TRBV28 and J usage is TRBJ2-7; 10 bases are a match to TRBD2. Germline assignment: CDR1 MDHEN and CDR2 SYDVKM. The CDR3 totals 12 residues. V lost 8 bases, J lost 6 bases, and 4 bases stayed unmatched. The CDR3 protein is CASRSGRSEQYF. The CDR3 coding sequence is TGTGCCAGCCGTAGCGGGAGGTCCGAGCAGTACTTC.

This clonotype was observed many times. V gene TRBV30 combines with J gene TRBJ1-4, with D perhaps TRBD1 (6 bases). The CDR3 covers 13 residues. Germline V gives CDR1 GTSNPN, CDR2 SVGIG (reference sequence). V was shortened by 6 bases and J by 7 bases, with 15 bases between the two germline ends. CDR3 protein: CACRGTMGEKLFF. The CDR3 nucleotides read TGTGCCTGCCGCGGGACAATGGGTGAAAAACTGTTTTTT.

The table lists this clonotype with a count of one. V usage is TRBV28 and J usage is TRBJ1-2; no clear D gene. CDR3 length: 13 amino acids. Germline CDR1 MDHEN, CDR2 SYDVKM. Trimming took off 5 bases at V and 4 bases at J, with 11 bases between the two ends. CDR3 nucleotide sequence: TGTGCCAGCAGTGGACGGATTGCCTATGGCTACACCTTC. Translating gives CASSGRIAYGYTF.

This clonotype was counted at least ten times. This chain uses TRBV7-2 with TRBJ2-1; the match to TRBD2 covers 8 bases. The germline V gene encodes CDR1 SGHTA and CDR2 FQGNSA. The CDR3 loop spans 15 amino acids. V shed 6 bases and J 8 bases; nucleotides not matched to a gene: 12. CDR3 loop: CASRTSGSPWDEQFF. The CDR3 coding sequence is TGTGCCAGCAGAACTAGCGGTTCCCCGTGGGATGAGCAGTTCTTC.

Written as DNA, the CDR3 is TGTGCCAGCAGCTTAGATTCGGATACGCAGTATTTT. It codes for CASSLDSDTQYF. This chain joins TRBV7-2 and TRBJ2-3, with D hard to call. CDR1 is SGHTA and CDR2 is FQGNSA in the germline V gene. The germline V and J ends were trimmed by 1 base and 6 bases, with 5 bases remaining between them. This CDR3 spans 12 amino acids.

This clonotype showed up many times. V and J are TRBV7-6 and TRBJ2-1; 8 nucleotides match TRBD2. The CDR3 loop spans 15 amino acids. Germline V gene sequence: CDR1 SGHVS, CDR2 FNYEAQ. J was trimmed by 8 bases and V by 1 base; bases with no gene match: 7. The DNA of the CDR3 is TGTGCCAGCAGCTTAGAGGGACTAGGTCAGGATGAGCAGTTCTTC. Residues: CASSLEGLGQDEQFF. The whole variable domain, remainder taken from reference TRBV7-6 and TRBJ2-1, is GAGVSQSPRYKVTKRGQDVALRCDPISGHVSLYWYRQALGQGPEFLTYFNYEAQQDKSGLPNDRFSAERPEGSISTLTIQRTEQRDSAMYRCASSLEGLGQDEQFFGPGTRLTVL.

This clonotype was picked up many times. This rearrangement joins TRBV7-9 to TRBJ2-2; 12 bases map to TRBD2. The trim removed 2 bases at V and 2 bases at J, leaving 3 bases unmatched. Germline CDR1 SEHNR, CDR2 FQNEAQ (reference sequence). The CDR3 has 17 amino acids. Here the CDR3 DNA reads TGTGCCAGCAGCTTACGACTAGCGGGAGTCAACACCGGGGAGCTGTTTTTT. This gives the protein CASSLRLAGVNTGELFF.

The rearrangement links TRBV29-1 to TRBJ2-1, with unresolved D. With 7 bases removed from V and 6 bases from J, the gap between germline ends came to 16 bases. Germline CDR1 is SQVTM and CDR2 is ANQGSEA. This CDR3 has 13 residues. CDR3 DNA: TGCAGCGGGCAGCCGGATCTGATCAATGAGCAGTTCTTC. Its translation: CSGQPDLINEQFF.

This clonotype was counted at least ten times. V is TRBV12-3 or TRBV12-4 and J is TRBJ2-2, with 9 nucleotides matching TRBD2. This CDR3 spans 14 amino acids. J lost 5 bases, V lost 5 bases, and 3 bases had no gene match. The CDR3 coding sequence is TGTGCCAGCAGTCCTAGCGGGAATACCGGGGAGCTGTTTTTT. This sequence encodes CASSPSGNTGELFF.

The V gene is TRBV11-2, the J gene TRBJ2-1; D possibly corresponds to TRBD1 (6 bases). This CDR3 spans 14 amino acids. Germline CDR1 and CDR2: SGHAT and FQNNGV. Trimming cost V 4 bases and J 4 bases, with 11 bases left between them. The chain's CDR3 is CASSSTGIYNEQFF. CDR3 DNA sequence: TGTGCCAGCAGCTCCACAGGGATTTACAATGAGCAGTTCTTC.

This clonotype was detected once. With a much larger clone just one base away, this may be a read error. The chain is built from TRBV29-1 and TRBJ2-2; no clear D gene. Trimming pared 7 bases from V and 5 bases from J, leaving 8 bases between. The CDR3 length is 11 residues. Germline CDR1 SQVTM, CDR2 ANQGSEA. In nucleotides, the CDR3 is TGCAGCGCCTGGGGAACCGGGGAGCTGTTTTTT. Its protein is CSAWGTGELFF.

This clonotype was seen ten or more times. This chain connects TRBV20-1 to TRBJ1-1, with D maybe TRBD1 (6 bases). Germline values: CDR1 DFQATT, CDR2 SNEGSKA (reference sequence). V was pared by 6 bases and J by 4 bases, with 18 bases between. This CDR3 region has 14 residues. As DNA, the CDR3 is TGCAGTGCGCATTCGACAGGTTTTCCCACTGAAGCTTTCTTT. Translation gives CSAHSTGFPTEAFF.

The chain links TRBV20-1 to TRBJ1-5; 9 bases align to TRBD1. This CDR3 spans 16 amino acids. After removal of 0 bases from V and 1 base from J, the junction contained 4 bases not matched to a gene. Germline V CDR1 and CDR2: DFQATT, SNEGSKA (reference sequence). CDR3 amino acids: CSARDRGTGSNQPQHF. The CDR3 bases are TGCAGTGCTAGAGATCGCGGGACAGGGAGCAATCAGCCCCAGCATTTT.

This clonotype was counted ten times or more. J is TRBJ2-7 and V is TRBV28; D uncertain. The germline V and J ends were trimmed by 1 base and 1 base, with 8 bases remaining between them. CDR1 is MDHEN and CDR2 is SYDVKM in the germline V gene. The length of the CDR3 is 14 residues. The CDR3 loop is CASSLYPRSYEQYF. CDR3 bases: TGTGCCAGCAGTTTATATCCCAGGTCCTACGAGCAGTACTTC.

This clonotype occurred a few times. One end of the junction is discordant with germline, which a read error may explain. The chain recombines TRBV12-3 or TRBV12-4 with TRBJ1-1; possible D gene TRBD1, 5 bases. The CDR3 loop spans 15 amino acids. In DNA, the CDR3 is TGTGCCAGCAGTTACCGCAGGGAGATCAACACTGACGCTTTCTTT. This sequence encodes CASSYRREINTDAFF.

This clonotype was detected ten times or more. A much larger clone differs from this one at a single base, so this may be a read error. The chain links TRBV29-1 to TRBJ2-1; 15 nucleotides match TRBD2. The CDR3 is made up of 14 amino acids. V lost 8 bases to trimming and J lost 12 bases; unmatched junction nucleotides: 11. Germline loops: CDR1 SQVTM, CDR2 ANQGSEA. The CDR3: CSLTRTSGRGGQFF. In nucleotides, the CDR3 is TGCAGCCTCACCCGGACTAGCGGGAGGGGTGGGCAGTTCTTC.

As to this clonotype: Just one base apart from a much larger clone, this may be a read error. This chain links TRBV20-1 with TRBJ2-1; a possible D gene is TRBD1 (6 bases). Germline CDR1 is DFQATT and CDR2 is SNEGSKA (reference sequence). The CDR3 length is 13 residues. The CDR3 is CSAPSRGGNAQFF. The DNA of the CDR3 is TGCAGTGCCCCCAGCAGGGGCGGTAATGCGCAGTTCTTC.

This clonotype came up many times. The J gene is TRBJ2-2, the V gene TRBV27; D perhaps matches TRBD1 (5 bases). V was trimmed by 3 bases and J by 4 bases, leaving 9 bases between them. This CDR3 is built from 14 residues. Germline V gives CDR1 MNHEY, CDR2 SMNVEV (reference sequence). The CDR3 loop is CASSLGQGTGELFF. The CDR3 bases are TGTGCCAGCAGTTTGGGTCAGGGCACCGGGGAGCTGTTTTTT.

This clonotype was observed many times. The J gene is TRBJ2-3, the V gene TRBV5-4; 9 positions agree with TRBD2. In germline, CDR1 is SGHNT, CDR2 YYREEE (reference sequence). The J segment lost 0 bases and the V segment lost 2 bases, leaving 1 base of the junction unmatched. The CDR3 extends over 15 amino acids. CDR3 coding DNA: TGTGCCAGCAGCTTCAGCGGGAGGAGCACAGATACGCAGTATTTT. Its translation: CASSFSGRSTDTQYF.